This T cell receptor beta chain stems from a study of Graves' ophthalmopathy and Graves' hyperthyroidism. With regard to this clonotype: A clone one base away is much larger, so this may be a read error.

RNA transcripts were the template, and TCR beta CDR3 regions were amplified from them. RT-PCR with HTBI primers came first, then second-round multiplex PCR. TCRdb itself ran the multiplex PCR reads through MiXCR, one entry per CDR3 protein. Of about 740,000 distinct CDR3 sequences in the sample, roughly 40% were seen once. Germline CDR1 is SEHNR and CDR2 is FQNEAQ (reference sequence). The V and J ends lost 4 bases and 5 bases respectively, with 9 bases between them. The CDR3 runs 13 residues. Other autoimmune diseases, uncontrolled infections, pregnancy or lactation excluded patients from enrollment. Diagnoses were established from clinical symptoms, serum thyroxine, TRAb, thyroid ultrasound and orbital computed tomography. PBMCs were isolated from a roughly 9 ml sample of fresh peripheral blood.

The chain has TRBV7-9 and TRBJ2-1; unclear D gene. The sequenced material came from peripheral blood. The TCR was taken from an adult man with Graves' ophthalmopathy. CDR3 DNA: TGTGCCAGCAGCTCCACTTCTGACAATGAGCAGTTCTTC. Protein product: CASSSTSDNEQFF.